This TCR beta chain was sequenced during a study of CD8 T cells in Susac syndrome. Findings and caveats of the study: The study's TCR sequencing and HLA analysis drew on a certain number of individuals. That number was acknowledged as relatively small.

The authors carried out high-throughput sequencing of TCR beta. They applied it to CD8+ and CD4+ T cells obtained from blood. Both CD4+ and CD8+ T cells were negatively isolated, and TEMRA cells underwent FACS enrichment. This CDR3 region has 12 residues. With 3 bases removed from V and 6 bases from J, the gap between germline ends came to 11 bases. Germline V gene sequence: CDR1 DFQATT, CDR2 SNEGSKA (reference sequence). An amount of RNA that ranged from about 0.45 to 1 ug was reverse transcribed with random hexamers. Amplification of the TCR beta CDR3 was carried out by immunoSEQ multiplex PCR, which spanned a total of 54 Vbeta and 13 Jbeta segments. TCRdb analysed the immunoSEQ multiplex PCR reads with MiXCR anew, one entry per CDR3 protein. The data contain hundreds of thousands of distinct CDR3 sequences, more than 85% of them singletons. This clonotype came up once. Its target is unknown.

The clonotype comes from a human donor with multiple sclerosis. The chain is built from TRBV20-1 and TRBJ2-5; D is perhaps TRBD2 (7 bases). The sequencing input was CD4+ T cells from PBMCs. This CDR3 reads CSASTGGQTQYF. CDR3 coding DNA: TGCAGTGCTAGTACCGGGGGGCAGACCCAGTACTTC.